This TCR beta chain was recorded in a study of cytomegalovirus exposure and HLA in healthy donors. Looking at the study overall: Inside one of the first data releases sat about 85 million unique TCRs taken from HLA-typed donors.

V shed 5 bases, J shed 0 bases, and the junction held 8 bases outside the gene matches. The CDR3 spans 15 residues. Germline loops: CDR1 SGHNT, CDR2 YYREEE (reference sequence). The PCR ran on 60 Vbeta and 13 Jbeta primers. Libraries were prepared by immunoSEQ multiplex PCR; TCRdb keeps only in-frame clonotypes and omits some of them. In the table there are roughly 140,000 clones, around 80% of which are singletons. About this clone: The antigen is undetermined.

Notes on the study in general: Overall, roughly 170 TCR beta chains were annotated as cytomegalovirus-associated.

Material for sequencing was PBMCs. The chain carries TRBV5-4 and TRBJ2-7; 7 bases line up with TRBD1. This TCR derives from a female donor in good health and CMV-seronegative. The CDR3: CASSMDRSTSYEQYF. Here the CDR3 DNA reads TGTGCCAGCAGTATGGACAGGTCCACCTCCTACGAGCAGTACTTC.